What follows is one T cell receptor beta chain and its context. Germline lookup yields CDR1 SNHLY and CDR2 FYNNEI. CDR3 size: 14 residues. After removal of 6 bases from V and 7 bases from J, the junction contained 8 bases not matched to a gene. This sample is drawn from a study of T cell responses to AZD1222 COVID-19 vaccine. The protocol was immunoSEQ multiplex PCR, while the TCRdb copy is restricted to in-frame clones and leaves out a portion. Of over 100,000 clones in the sample, about 82% were seen once. The receptor was isolated from an adult in good health. The sample was peripheral blood, taken on day 0 of AZD1222 vaccination. The chain is built from TRBV2 and TRBJ1-5, with 8 bases fitting TRBD1. CDR3 DNA: TGTGCCAGCAGAAGCAGGGGGCGCGAGCAGCCCCAGCATTTT. It codes for CASRSRGREQPQHF.